One and the same sample provided the 5 T cell receptor beta chains below, sequenced in a study of cytomegalovirus exposure and HLA in healthy donors. Produced via immunoSEQ multiplex PCR; TCRdb's table is partial and in-frame only. The profile shows 120,000 to 150,000 clones, less than 90% of them singletons. The sample comprised PBMCs. Receptors originate from a woman in her late teens or twenties in good health and CMV-seropositive.

V is TRBV7-9 and J is TRBJ1-2, with 7 positions matching TRBD1. The CDR3 runs to 16 residues. Germline V gene data show CDR1 as SEHNR and CDR2 as FQNEAQ (reference sequence). Germline trimming cut 3 bases from V and 2 bases from J; bases unmatched to any gene: 9. CDR3 coding DNA: TGTGCCAGCAGCTTGGAACAGGGGATCATCAACTATGGCTACACCTTC. This gives the protein CASSLEQGIINYGYTF.

A note on this clone: The CDR3 end shows no conserved phenylalanine or tryptophan, and so a read error is likely. The chain employs TRBV29-1 and TRBJ1-1, with 9 bases matching TRBD1. Looked up from germline, CDR1 is SQVTM and CDR2 is ANQGSEA. V dropped 6 bases and J dropped 10; count of bases not matched to a gene: 12. The CDR3 loop spans 13 amino acids. Here the CDR3 reads CSVGQGRDFAAFL. DNA of the CDR3: TGCAGCGTAGGACAGGGGCGTGATTTTGCAGCTTTCCTT.

The chain has TRBV25-1 and TRBJ2-1, with D perhaps TRBD2 (6 bases). Germline V gene data show CDR1 as MGHDK and CDR2 as SYGVNS. V lost 1 base and J 9 bases, leaving 19 bases between the germline ends. There are 16 residues in the CDR3. CDR3 nucleotide sequence: TGTGCCAGCAGTGAATTGGATGGAGGGCCTGGGCTTGAGCAGTTCTTC. Protein product: CASSELDGGPGLEQFF.

This clone was observed a handful of times. The chain joins TRBV10-3 to TRBJ1-2, with D possibly being TRBD1 (5 bases). This CDR3 has 11 residues. The V gene lost 4 bases and the J gene lost 6 bases, with 6 bases spanning the gap. Germline V gene lookup returns CDR1 ENHRY and CDR2 SYGVKD. The CDR3 DNA reads TGTGCCATCAGTGCAGGGAATGGCTACACCTTC. Its translation is CAISAGNGYTF.

Here the CDR3 reads CASSYVAGSTDTQYF. The CDR3 region has the DNA TGTGCCAGCAGTTACGTAGCGGGGAGCACAGATACGCAGTATTTT. The gene calls are TRBV6-5 and TRBJ2-3; 8 bases are a match to TRBD2. The germline CDR1 and CDR2 sequences are MNHEY and SVGAGI. The V and J ends lost 2 bases and 0 bases, in that order; junction bases with no gene match: 1. CDR3 length: 15 amino acids.